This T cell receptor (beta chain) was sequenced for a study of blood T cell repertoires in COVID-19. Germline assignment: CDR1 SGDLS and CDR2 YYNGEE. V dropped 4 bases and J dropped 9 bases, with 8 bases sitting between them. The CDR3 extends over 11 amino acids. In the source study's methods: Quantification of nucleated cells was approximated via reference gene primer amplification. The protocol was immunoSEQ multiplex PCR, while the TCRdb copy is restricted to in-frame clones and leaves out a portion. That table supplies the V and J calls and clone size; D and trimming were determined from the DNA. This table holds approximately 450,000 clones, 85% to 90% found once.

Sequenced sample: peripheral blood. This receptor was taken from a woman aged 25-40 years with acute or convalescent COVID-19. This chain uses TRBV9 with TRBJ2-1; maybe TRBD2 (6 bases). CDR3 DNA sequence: TGTGCCAGCAGCTCCGGGGGTGAGCAGTTCTTC. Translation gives CASSSGGEQFF.